The rows below give T cell receptor beta chains drawn from one sample of a study of identical twins. TCRdb re-analysed the 5' RACE reads in MiXCR, keeping a single row per CDR3 protein. The data hold some 1,600,000 distinct CDR3 sequences, with roughly 35% observed a single time. Source material: cord blood. All receptors derive from a newborn girl in good health. The CDR3 runs from the conserved cysteine through the conserved F or W. A D gene is named only where the DNA matches it firmly. Some rows mark clone size as missing; the rest say once, few, many or name a class of expanded clone.

length: 14
V: TRBV4-2
size: many
D: TRBD1
J: TRBJ2-7
CDR3: CASSQRTGNYEQYF
DNA: TGTGCCAGCAGCCAGCGGACAGGGAACTACGAGCAGTACTTC

length: 13
V: TRBV29-1
size: many
D: TRBD1
J: TRBJ2-7
CDR3: CSVDRTGDSEQYF
DNA: TGCAGCGTTGATCGGACAGGGGACTCCGAGCAGTACTTC

length: 14
V: TRBV6-2/TRBV6-3
size: NA
D: TRBD1
J: TRBJ2-2
CDR3: CASSYEGAIGELFF
DNA: TGTGCCAGCAGTTATGAGGGGGCGATCGGGGAGCTGTTTTTT

length: 18
V: TRBV7-2
size: NA
D: TRBD1
J: TRBJ2-1
CDR3: CASSLAGTVSSSYNEQFF
DNA: TGTGCCAGCAGCTTAGCGGGGACAGTTTCAAGCTCCTACAATGAGCAGTTCTTC

length: 12
V: TRBV20-1
size: few
D: TRBD1
J: TRBJ1-2
CDR3: CSASRGPYGYTF
DNA: TGCAGTGCTAGTAGGGGGCCTTATGGCTACACCTTC

length: 12
V: TRBV27
size: NA
D: NA
J: TRBJ2-1
CDR3: CASSNPASEQFF
DNA: TGTGCCAGCAGTAACCCGGCATCTGAGCAGTTCTTC

length: 12
V: TRBV9
size: many
D: NA
J: TRBJ1-2
CDR3: CASSVDNYGYTF
DNA: TGTGCCAGCAGCGTAGACAACTATGGCTACACCTTC

length: 20
V: TRBV28
size: NA
D: TRBD2
J: TRBJ2-1
CDR3: CASGIRTGTSGRANYNEQFF
DNA: TGTGCCAGCGGTATCCGAACCGGGACTAGCGGGAGGGCCAACTACAATGAGCAGTTCTTC

length: 15
V: TRBV5-1
size: NA
D: TRBD1
J: TRBJ2-1
CDR3: CASSLKGQGAYEQFF
DNA: TGCGCCAGCAGCTTGAAGGGACAGGGTGCCTACGAGCAGTTCTTC

length: 14
V: TRBV20-1
size: few
D: TRBD1
J: TRBJ1-2
CDR3: CSARDTGVDYGYTF
DNA: TGCAGTGCTAGAGACACAGGGGTAGACTATGGCTACACCTTC

length: 15
V: TRBV14
size: NA
D: TRBD2
J: TRBJ2-7
CDR3: CASKGTSGLNNEQYF
DNA: TGTGCCAGCAAGGGGACTAGCGGGTTAAACAATGAGCAGTACTTC

length: 14
V: TRBV20-1
size: NA
D: NA
J: TRBJ1-5
CDR3: CSAYTRGRNQPQHF
DNA: TGCAGTGCCTACACCCGGGGGCGCAATCAGCCCCAGCATTTT

length: 14
V: TRBV12-3/TRBV12-4
size: few
D: TRBD1
J: TRBJ1-1
CDR3: CASRQTGVNTEAFF
DNA: TGTGCCAGCAGACAAACAGGGGTGAACACTGAAGCTTTCTTT

length: 15
V: TRBV2
size: NA
D: TRBD2
J: TRBJ2-7
CDR3: CASSGFPAGAYEQYF
DNA: TGTGCCAGCAGTGGCTTTCCAGCGGGGGCCTACGAGCAGTACTTC

length: 13
V: TRBV20-1
size: NA
D: NA
J: TRBJ2-7
CDR3: CSARLVRGYEQYF
DNA: TGCAGTGCTAGACTAGTTCGGGGATACGAGCAGTACTTC

length: 14
V: TRBV12-3/TRBV12-4
size: few
D: NA
J: TRBJ1-5
CDR3: CASSLKGSYQPQHF
DNA: TGTGCCAGCAGCCTCAAGGGTAGTTATCAGCCCCAGCATTTT

length: 14
V: TRBV7-2
size: once
D: NA
J: TRBJ2-5
CDR3: CASSLGDIYNEQYF
DNA: TGTGCCAGCAGCTTAGGGGACATTTACAATGAGCAGTACTTC

length: 14
V: TRBV20-1
size: NA
D: TRBD1
J: TRBJ2-1
CDR3: CSATTGSTYNEQFF
DNA: TGCAGTGCTACGACAGGGTCCACCTACAATGAGCAGTTCTTC

length: 14
V: TRBV20-1
size: NA
D: TRBD1
J: TRBJ1-1
CDR3: CSATTGTGYTEAFF
DNA: TGCAGTGCAACGACCGGGACAGGGTACACTGAAGCTTTCTTT

length: 13
V: TRBV4-1
size: once
D: TRBD1
J: TRBJ2-7
CDR3: CASSQTGSHEQYF
DNA: TGCGCCAGCAGCCAGACAGGGAGCCACGAGCAGTACTTC

length: 14
V: TRBV6-1
size: NA
D: NA
J: TRBJ1-1
CDR3: CASSVRSGDTEAFF
DNA: TGTGCCAGCAGTGTCAGGTCAGGCGACACTGAAGCTTTCTTT

length: 20
V: TRBV4-2
size: NA
D: TRBD2
J: TRBJ2-1
CDR3: CASSQGPGLAGGSSYNEQFF
DNA: TGTGCCAGCAGCCAGGGCCCCGGACTAGCGGGAGGGAGCTCCTACAATGAGCAGTTCTTC

length: 13
V: TRBV2
size: few
D: NA
J: TRBJ2-5
CDR3: CASSEEVQETQYF
DNA: TGTGCCAGCAGTGAAGAGGTGCAAGAGACCCAGTACTTC

length: 16
V: TRBV5-1
size: few
D: TRBD1
J: TRBJ2-3
CDR3: CASSFMWTGYTDTQYF
DNA: TGCGCCAGCAGCTTTATGTGGACAGGCTACACAGATACGCAGTATTTT

length: 13
V: TRBV5-1
size: many
D: TRBD2
J: TRBJ2-3
CDR3: CASSLAGSDTQYF
DNA: TGTGCCAGCAGCTTAGCGGGGTCAGATACGCAGTATTTT

length: 11
V: TRBV20-1
size: NA
D: NA
J: TRBJ1-4
CDR3: CSARGDLGLFF
DNA: TGCAGTGCTAGAGGGGACCTAGGGCTGTTTTTT

length: 15
V: TRBV20-1
size: few
D: TRBD2
J: TRBJ2-7
CDR3: CSARESGRARYEQYF
DNA: TGCAGTGCTAGAGAGAGCGGGAGGGCCAGGTACGAGCAGTACTTC

length: 13
V: TRBV20-1
size: few
D: NA
J: TRBJ1-2
CDR3: CSANPGHDYGYTF
DNA: TGCAGTGCTAACCCCGGACACGACTATGGCTACACCTTC

length: 14
V: TRBV3-1
size: NA
D: TRBD1
J: TRBJ1-1
CDR3: CASSQGQGASEAFF
DNA: TGTGCCAGCAGCCAAGGACAGGGGGCTTCCGAAGCTTTCTTT

length: 13
V: TRBV20-1
size: few
D: NA
J: TRBJ1-2
CDR3: CSAKGPFGYGYTF
DNA: TGCAGTGCGAAGGGCCCCTTCGGCTATGGCTACACCTTC